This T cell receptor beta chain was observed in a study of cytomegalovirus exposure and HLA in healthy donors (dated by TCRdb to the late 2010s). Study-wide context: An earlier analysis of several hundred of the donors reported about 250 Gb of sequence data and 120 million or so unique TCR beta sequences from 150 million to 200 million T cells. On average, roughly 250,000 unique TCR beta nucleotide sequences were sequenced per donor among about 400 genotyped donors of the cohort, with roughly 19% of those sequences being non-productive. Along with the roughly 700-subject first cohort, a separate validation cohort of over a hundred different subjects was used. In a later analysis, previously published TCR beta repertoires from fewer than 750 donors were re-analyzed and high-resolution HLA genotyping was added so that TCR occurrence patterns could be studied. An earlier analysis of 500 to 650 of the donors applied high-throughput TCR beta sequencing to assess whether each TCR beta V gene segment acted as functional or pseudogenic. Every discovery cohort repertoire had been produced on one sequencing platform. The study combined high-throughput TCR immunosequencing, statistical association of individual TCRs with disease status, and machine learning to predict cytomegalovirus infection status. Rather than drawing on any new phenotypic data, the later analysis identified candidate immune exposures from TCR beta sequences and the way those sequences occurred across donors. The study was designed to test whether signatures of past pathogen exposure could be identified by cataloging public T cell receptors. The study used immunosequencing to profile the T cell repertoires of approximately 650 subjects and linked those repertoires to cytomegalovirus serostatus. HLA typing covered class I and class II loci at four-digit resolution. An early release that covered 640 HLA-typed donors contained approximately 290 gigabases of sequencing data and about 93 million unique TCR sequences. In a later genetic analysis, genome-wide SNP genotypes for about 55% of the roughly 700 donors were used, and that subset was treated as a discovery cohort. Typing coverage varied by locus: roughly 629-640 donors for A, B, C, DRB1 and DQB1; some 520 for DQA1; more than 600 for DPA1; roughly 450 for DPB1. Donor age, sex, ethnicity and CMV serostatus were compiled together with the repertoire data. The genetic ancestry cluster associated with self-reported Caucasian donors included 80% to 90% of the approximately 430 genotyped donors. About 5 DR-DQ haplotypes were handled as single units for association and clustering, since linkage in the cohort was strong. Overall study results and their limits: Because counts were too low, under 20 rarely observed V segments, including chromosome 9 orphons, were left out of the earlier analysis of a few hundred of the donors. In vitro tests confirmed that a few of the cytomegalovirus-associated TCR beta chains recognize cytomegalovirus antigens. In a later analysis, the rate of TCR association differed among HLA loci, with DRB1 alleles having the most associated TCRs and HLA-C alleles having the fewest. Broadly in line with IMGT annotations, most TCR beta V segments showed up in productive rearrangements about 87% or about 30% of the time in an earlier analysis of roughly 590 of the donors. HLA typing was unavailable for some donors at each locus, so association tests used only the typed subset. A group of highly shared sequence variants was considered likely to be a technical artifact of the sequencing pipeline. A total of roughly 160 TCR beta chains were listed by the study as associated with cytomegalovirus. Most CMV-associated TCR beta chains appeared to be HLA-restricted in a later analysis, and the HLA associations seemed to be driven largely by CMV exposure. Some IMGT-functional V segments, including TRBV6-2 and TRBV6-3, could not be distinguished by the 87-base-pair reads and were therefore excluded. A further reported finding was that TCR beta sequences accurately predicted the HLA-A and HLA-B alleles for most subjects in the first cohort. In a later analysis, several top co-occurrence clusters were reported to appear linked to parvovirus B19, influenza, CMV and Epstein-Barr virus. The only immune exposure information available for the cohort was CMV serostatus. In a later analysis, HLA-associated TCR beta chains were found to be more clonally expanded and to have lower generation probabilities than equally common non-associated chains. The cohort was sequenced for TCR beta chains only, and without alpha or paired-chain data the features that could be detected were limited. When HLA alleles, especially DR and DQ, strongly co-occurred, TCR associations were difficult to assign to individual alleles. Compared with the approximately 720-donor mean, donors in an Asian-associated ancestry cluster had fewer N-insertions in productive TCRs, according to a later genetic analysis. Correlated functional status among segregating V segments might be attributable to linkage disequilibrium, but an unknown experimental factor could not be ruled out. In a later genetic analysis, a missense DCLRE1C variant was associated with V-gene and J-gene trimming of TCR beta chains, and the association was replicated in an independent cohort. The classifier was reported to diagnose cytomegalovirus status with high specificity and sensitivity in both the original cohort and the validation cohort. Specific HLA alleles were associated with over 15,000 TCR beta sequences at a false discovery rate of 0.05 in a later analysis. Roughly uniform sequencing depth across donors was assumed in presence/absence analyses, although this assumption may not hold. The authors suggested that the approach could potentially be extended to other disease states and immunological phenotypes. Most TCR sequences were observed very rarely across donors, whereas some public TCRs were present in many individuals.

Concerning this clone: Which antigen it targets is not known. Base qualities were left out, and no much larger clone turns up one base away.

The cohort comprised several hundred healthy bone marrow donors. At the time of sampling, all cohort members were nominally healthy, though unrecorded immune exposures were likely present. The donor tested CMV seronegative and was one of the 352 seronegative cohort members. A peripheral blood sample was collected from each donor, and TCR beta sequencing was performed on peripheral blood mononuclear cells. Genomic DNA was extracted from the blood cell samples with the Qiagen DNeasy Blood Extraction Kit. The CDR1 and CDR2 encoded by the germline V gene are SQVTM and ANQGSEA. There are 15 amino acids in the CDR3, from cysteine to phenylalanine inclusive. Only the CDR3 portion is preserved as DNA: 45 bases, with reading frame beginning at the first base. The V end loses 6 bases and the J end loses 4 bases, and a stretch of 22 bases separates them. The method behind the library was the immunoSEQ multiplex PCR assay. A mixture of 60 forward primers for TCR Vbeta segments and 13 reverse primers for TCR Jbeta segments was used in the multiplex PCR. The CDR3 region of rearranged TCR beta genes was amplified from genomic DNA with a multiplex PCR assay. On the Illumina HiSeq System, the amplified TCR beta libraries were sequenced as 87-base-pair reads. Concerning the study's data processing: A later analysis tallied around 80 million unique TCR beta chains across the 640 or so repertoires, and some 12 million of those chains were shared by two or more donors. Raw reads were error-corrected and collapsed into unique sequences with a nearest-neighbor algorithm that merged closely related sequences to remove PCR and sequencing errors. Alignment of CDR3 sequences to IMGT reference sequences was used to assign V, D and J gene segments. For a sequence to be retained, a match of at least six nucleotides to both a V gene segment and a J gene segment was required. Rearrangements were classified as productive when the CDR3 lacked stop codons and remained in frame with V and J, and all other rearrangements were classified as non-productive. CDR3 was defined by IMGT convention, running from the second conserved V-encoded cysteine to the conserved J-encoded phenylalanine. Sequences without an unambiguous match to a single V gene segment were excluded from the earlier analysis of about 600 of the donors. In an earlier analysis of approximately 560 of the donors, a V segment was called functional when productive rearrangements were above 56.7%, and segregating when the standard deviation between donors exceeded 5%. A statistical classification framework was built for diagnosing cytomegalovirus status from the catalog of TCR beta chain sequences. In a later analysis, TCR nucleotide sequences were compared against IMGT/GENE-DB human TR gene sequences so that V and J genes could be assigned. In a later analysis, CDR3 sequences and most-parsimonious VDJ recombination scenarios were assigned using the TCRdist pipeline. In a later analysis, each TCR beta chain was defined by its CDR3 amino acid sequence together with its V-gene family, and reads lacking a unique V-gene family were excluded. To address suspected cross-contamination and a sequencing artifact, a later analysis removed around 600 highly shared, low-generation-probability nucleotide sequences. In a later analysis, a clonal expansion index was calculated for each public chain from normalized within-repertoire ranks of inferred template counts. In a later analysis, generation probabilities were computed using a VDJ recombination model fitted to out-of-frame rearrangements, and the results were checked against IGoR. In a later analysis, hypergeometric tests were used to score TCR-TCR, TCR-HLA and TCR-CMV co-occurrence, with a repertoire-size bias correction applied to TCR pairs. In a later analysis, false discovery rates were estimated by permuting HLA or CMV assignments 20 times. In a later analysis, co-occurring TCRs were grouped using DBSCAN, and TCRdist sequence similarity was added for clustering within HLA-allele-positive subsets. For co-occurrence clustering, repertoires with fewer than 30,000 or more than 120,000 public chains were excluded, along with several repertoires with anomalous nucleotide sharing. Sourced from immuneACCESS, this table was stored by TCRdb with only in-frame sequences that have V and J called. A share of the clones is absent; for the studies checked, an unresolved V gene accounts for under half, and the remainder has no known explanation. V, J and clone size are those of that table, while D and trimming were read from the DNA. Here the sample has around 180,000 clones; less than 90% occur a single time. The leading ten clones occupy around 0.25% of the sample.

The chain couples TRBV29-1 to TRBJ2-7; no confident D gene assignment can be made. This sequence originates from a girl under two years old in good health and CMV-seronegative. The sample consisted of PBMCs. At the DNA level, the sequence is TGCAGCGTCAAAGGCGTGATGCGGAAGCCTTACGAGCAGTACTTC. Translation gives CSVKGVMRKPYEQYF.